The clone carrying this TCR beta chain has only one observation. The antigen is not known. Assay runs were performed at deep level. TCRdb keeps only in-frame clones here, not all; method: immunoSEQ multiplex PCR. The table shows about 2 million clones, with roughly 96% occurring only once. The data originate from a study of shared clonotypes between healthy human individuals. For the study at large: There were three CD4 naive, three CD4 memory, two CD8 naive and one CD8 memory plates per donor. Study-level results: Naive subsets tended to show greater estimated richness than memory subsets.

The CDR3 loop spans 15 amino acids. Trimming removed 0 bases from V and 3 bases from J; junction bases left unmatched: 4. CDR1 is SGHDT, CDR2 YYEEEE, per germline. The clonotype comes from a man aged 18-30 years in good health. Sample: naive CD4+ T cells sorted from blood. Sample subset: CD45RA+ positively selected. The V and J genes are TRBV5-6 and TRBJ2-5; 8 bases agree with TRBD1. DNA of the CDR3: TGTGCCAGCAGCTTGGTGGACAGGGACAAAGAGACCCAGTACTTC. Its protein is CASSLVDRDKETQYF.